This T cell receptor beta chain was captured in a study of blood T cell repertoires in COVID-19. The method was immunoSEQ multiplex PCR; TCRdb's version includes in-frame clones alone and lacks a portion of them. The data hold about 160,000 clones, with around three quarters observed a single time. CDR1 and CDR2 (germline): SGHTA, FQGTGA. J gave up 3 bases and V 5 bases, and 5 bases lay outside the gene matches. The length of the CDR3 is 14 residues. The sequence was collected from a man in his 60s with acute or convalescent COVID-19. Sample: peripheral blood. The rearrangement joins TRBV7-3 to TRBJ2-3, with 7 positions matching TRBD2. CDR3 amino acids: CASSPGLGTDTQYF. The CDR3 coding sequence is TGTGCCAGCAGCCCAGGACTAGGAACAGATACGCAGTATTTT.